This passage covers 14 T cell receptor beta chains from one sample sequenced in a study of T cells after yellow fever vaccination. A single record per CDR3 protein comes from TCRdb applying MiXCR to the 5' RACE reads. The sample records approximately 450,000 distinct CDR3 sequences, around 19% being singletons. Sequenced here: PBMCs, sampled before the yellow fever booster vaccination. The receptors shown here come from a man aged 18 to 30 who received the YFV17D yellow fever vaccine.

CDR3 region: CASSREQFSEAFF. CDR3 nucleotide sequence: TGTGCCAGTAGTAGGGAACAGTTCTCTGAAGCTTTCTTT. V and J are TRBV19 and TRBJ1-1; D is uncertain. Looked up from germline, CDR1 is LNHDA and CDR2 is SQIVND (reference sequence). The V end was cut by 4 bases, the J end by 6 bases, with 12 bases between. The CDR3 consists of 13 residues.

This clonotype was seen a few times. V is TRBV7-9 and J is TRBJ2-5; 8 bases line up with TRBD2. CDR3 length: 15 residues. CDR1 is SEHNR and CDR2 is FQNEAQ in the germline V gene (reference sequence). Trimming cost V 5 bases and J 1 base; bases outside gene matches: 6. This CDR3 reads CASSPAGGRQETQYF. The CDR3 coding sequence is TGTGCCAGCAGCCCGGCGGGGGGTCGCCAAGAGACCCAGTACTTC.

V and J are TRBV12-3 or TRBV12-4 and TRBJ2-7; D not certain. Trimming pared 6 bases from V and 4 bases from J, leaving 19 bases between. This CDR3 has 15 residues. The CDR3 region has the DNA TGTGCCAGCAGCTTACGGGCAGGCCTTCTTTACGAGCAGTACTTC. Its translation is CASSLRAGLLYEQYF.

This clonotype was recorded only once. The gene calls are TRBV20-1 and TRBJ2-5; possibly TRBD2 for D (7 bases). The CDR3 covers 14 residues. V dropped 3 bases and J dropped 4 bases, with 15 bases sitting between them. CDR1 and CDR2 from the germline V gene are DFQATT and SNEGSKA (reference sequence). In DNA, the CDR3 is TGCAGTGCTAGGTTATCGGGGGGCTCAGAGACCCAGTACTTC. Protein sequence: CSARLSGGSETQYF.

V gene TRBV14 combines with J gene TRBJ2-7, with 14 bases aligning to TRBD2. The germline V gene has CDR1 SGHDN and CDR2 FVKESK. The CDR3 is made up of 16 amino acids. V was clipped by 1 base and J by 3 bases; unmatched bases: 2. The chain's CDR3 is CASSQGLAGGHYEQYF. As DNA, the CDR3 is TGTGCCAGCAGCCAAGGACTAGCGGGGGGGCACTACGAGCAGTACTTC.

The chain has TRBV9 and TRBJ1-2; D is unclear. The V gene lost 0 bases and the J gene lost 4 bases, with 16 bases spanning the gap. Per germline, CDR1 SGDLS and CDR2 YYNGEE. The CDR3 extends over 16 amino acids. The CDR3 DNA sequence: TGTGCCAGCAGCGTAGGTGGCAGTTGGACCCGCTATGGCTACACCTTC. Residues: CASSVGGSWTRYGYTF. Looking up the rest from reference TRBV9 and TRBJ1-2 gives the full variable domain: DSGVTQTPKHLITATGQRVTLRCSPRSGDLSVYWYQQSLDQGLQFLIQYYNGEERAKGNILERFSAQQFPDLHSELNLSSLELGDSALYFCASSVGGSWTRYGYTFGSGTRLTVV.

J is TRBJ1-4 and V is TRBV4-1; 7 bases match TRBD1. Germline trimming cut 2 bases from V and 3 bases from J; bases unmatched to any gene: 6. The CDR3 has 16 amino acids. Germline-derived CDR1 and CDR2 are MGHRA and YSYEKL. The CDR3 sequence is CASSQPDRAPNEKLFF. In DNA, the CDR3 is TGCGCCAGCAGCCAACCCGACAGGGCGCCTAATGAAAAACTGTTTTTT.

This clonotype has a handful of counts. This chain connects TRBV4-2 to TRBJ1-4; D remains ambiguous. The ends were cut back, 2 bases at V and 0 bases at J, with 16 bases in the middle. Germline V lookup: CDR1 LGHNA, CDR2 YNFKEQ. The CDR3 spans 18 residues. CDR3 sequence (DNA): TGTGCCAGCAGCCAACGTTCGTTGGCGGACGCAACTAATGAAAAACTGTTTTTT. It is translated as CASSQRSLADATNEKLFF.

This clonotype turned up a few times. The rearrangement links TRBV6-5 to TRBJ2-1; TRBD2 matches at 8 bases. This CDR3 has 16 residues. The V segment lost 1 base and the J segment 1 base; nucleotides outside the gene matches: 3. CDR1 and CDR2 (germline): MNHEY, SVGAGI. CDR3 loop: CASSYFSGVSYNEQFF. The CDR3 DNA follows: TGTGCCAGCAGTTACTTTAGCGGGGTGTCCTACAATGAGCAGTTCTTC.

This clonotype was seen more than once but under ten times. J is TRBJ1-2 and V is TRBV20-1, with 7 bases aligning to TRBD1. The CDR3 totals 11 residues. The trim removed 5 bases at V and 5 bases at J, leaving 2 bases unmatched. Germline V gives CDR1 DFQATT, CDR2 SNEGSKA (reference sequence). This CDR3 reads CSAATGYGYTF. CDR3 coding DNA: TGCAGTGCTGCGACAGGGTATGGCTACACCTTC.

The chain joins TRBV5-6 to TRBJ2-5; the match to TRBD2 covers 11 bases. The CDR3 extends over 15 amino acids. The germline V gene has CDR1 SGHDT and CDR2 YYEEEE. J lost 3 bases, V lost 4 bases, and 5 bases had no gene match. CDR3 nucleotide sequence: TGTGCCAGCAGCCACGTAGCGGGGGGGAAAGAGACCCAGTACTTC. It codes for CASSHVAGGKETQYF.

This clonotype turned up a few times. This chain connects TRBV7-2 to TRBJ1-4; 7 positions agree with TRBD1. The V segment lost 3 bases and the J segment 6 bases; nucleotides outside the gene matches: 7. There are 15 residues in the CDR3. Per the germline V gene, CDR1 is SGHTA and CDR2 is FQGNSA. This CDR3 is CASSFSAGGYEKLFF. The CDR3 DNA is TGTGCCAGCAGCTTTTCGGCAGGGGGGTATGAAAAACTGTTTTTT.

This clonotype was detected only a few times. An end of the junction does not agree with germline; a read error may underlie this. The rearrangement uses TRBV6-6 and TRBJ1-2, with 8 bases matching TRBD1. CDR3 length: 13 amino acids. Per the germline V gene, CDR1 is MNHNY and CDR2 is SVGAGI (reference sequence). The CDR3 nucleotides read TGTGCCAGCGGAACACCGGGACAGGAAAATCCCGCCTTC. This encodes CASGTPGQENPAF.

About this clonotype itself: The junction departs from the called germline gene at one end, perhaps through a read error. The gene calls are TRBV5-6 and TRBJ1-6; possible D gene TRBD1, 6 bases. The CDR3 has 15 amino acids. Per germline, CDR1 SGHDT and CDR2 YYEEEE. In DNA form, the CDR3 reads TGTGCCAGCAGTTACACGGACAGAAATAATTCACCCCTACACTTT. Amino acids: CASSYTDRNNSPLHF. Combining the CDR3 with reference TRBV5-6 and TRBJ1-6 gives the whole variable domain DAGVTQSPTHLIKTRGQQVTLRCSPKSGHDTVSWYQQALGQGPQFIFQYYEEEERQRGNFPDRFSGHQFPNYSSELNVNALLLGDSALYLCASSYTDRNNSPLHFGNGTRLTVT.